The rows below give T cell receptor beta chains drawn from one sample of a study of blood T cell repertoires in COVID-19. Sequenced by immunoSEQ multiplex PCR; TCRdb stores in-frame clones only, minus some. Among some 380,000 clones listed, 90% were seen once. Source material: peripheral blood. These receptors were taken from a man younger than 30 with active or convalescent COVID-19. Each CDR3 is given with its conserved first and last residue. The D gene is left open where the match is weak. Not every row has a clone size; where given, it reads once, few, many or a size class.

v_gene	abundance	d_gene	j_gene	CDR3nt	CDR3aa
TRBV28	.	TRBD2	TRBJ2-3	TGTGCCAGCAAAAACCCAGGAGCGGGGAAGAGGAATACGCAGTATTTT	CASKNPGAGKRNTQYF
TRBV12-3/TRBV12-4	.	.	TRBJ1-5	TGTGCCAGCAGCCCCGGCAATCAGCCCCAGCATTTT	CASSPGNQPQHF
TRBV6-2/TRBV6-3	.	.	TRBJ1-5	TGTGCCAGCAGTTACTCGACAAGGAGGGTCTCGAGCAATCAGCCCCAGCATTTT	CASSYSTRRVSSNQPQHF
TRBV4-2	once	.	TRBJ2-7	TGTGCCAGCAGCCAAGGGGCAACCTACGAGCAGTACTTC	CASSQGATYEQYF
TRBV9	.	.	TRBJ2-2	TGTGCCAGCAGCGTACTGACATCAGGGGAGCTGTTTTTT	CASSVLTSGELFF
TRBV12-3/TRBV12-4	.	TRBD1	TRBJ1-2	TGTGCCAGCAGACGGACAGGGGACGGCTACACCTTC	CASRRTGDGYTF
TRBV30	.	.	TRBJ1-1	TGTGCCTGGAAAGAGGGCTTATTGAACACTGAAGCTTTCTTT	CAWKEGLLNTEAFF
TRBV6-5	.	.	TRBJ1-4	TGTGCCAGCAGTACGGCGACAGCCCTTAATGAAAAACTGTTTTTT	CASSTATALNEKLFF
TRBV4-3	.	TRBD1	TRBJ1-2	TGCGCCAGCAGCCAGGGAGGGACAGGGGCTCCTGCTGGCTACACCTTC	CASSQGGTGAPAGYTF
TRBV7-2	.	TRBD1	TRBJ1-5	TGTGCCAGCAGCTCAGTGACAGGGATAAATCAGCCCCAGCATTTT	CASSSVTGINQPQHF
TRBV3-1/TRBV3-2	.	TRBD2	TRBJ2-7	TGTGCCAGCAGGCGCGGGACTAGCGGTTTATACGAGCAGTACTTC	CASRRGTSGLYEQYF
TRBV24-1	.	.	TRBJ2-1	TGTGCCACCAGTGATACACCCGGGACCTACAATGAGCAGTTCTTC	CATSDTPGTYNEQFF
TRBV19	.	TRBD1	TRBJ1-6	TGTGCCAGTAGTATCGGCGACAGGGGTTCACCCCTCCACTTT	CASSIGDRGSPLHF
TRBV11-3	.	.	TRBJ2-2	TGTGCCAGCAGCTTACTTCTCAACACCGGGGAGCTGTTTTTT	CASSLLLNTGELFF
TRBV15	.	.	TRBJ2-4	TGTGCCACCAGCAGAGACTTGGACACTTTAGCCAAAAACATTCAGTACTTC	CATSRDLDTLAKNIQYF
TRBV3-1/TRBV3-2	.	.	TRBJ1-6	TGTGCCAGCAGCCAAGTTGGCGGGACTTTCGGGTCACCCCTCCACTTT	CASSQVGGTFGSPLHF
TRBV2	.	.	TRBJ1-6	TGTGCCAGCACCGGACAGATAAGCTCCTATAATTCACCCCTCCACTTT	CASTGQISSYNSPLHF
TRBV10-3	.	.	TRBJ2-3	TGTGCCATCAGTGGTTCAGATTTTCAACCAGATACGCAGTATTTT	CAISGSDFQPDTQYF
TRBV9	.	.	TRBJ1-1	TGTGCCAGCAGCCCGATCGGGGTGGGAGGAACTGAAGCTTTCTTT	CASSPIGVGGTEAFF
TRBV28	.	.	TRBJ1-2	TGTGCCAGCAGTTTTGTTCGGGGTAACTATGGCTACACCTTC	CASSFVRGNYGYTF
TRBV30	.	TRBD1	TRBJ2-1	TGTGCCTGGACGAAGGGGCAGGGGGCGGAGAATGAGCAGTTCTTC	CAWTKGQGAENEQFF
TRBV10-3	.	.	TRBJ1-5	TGTGCCATCAGTCCGGAGGTGGGCAATCAGCCCCAGCATTTT	CAISPEVGNQPQHF
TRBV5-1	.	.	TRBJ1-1	TGCGCCAGCAGCGGTCGTAGTCCTGAAGCTTTCTTT	CASSGRSPEAFF
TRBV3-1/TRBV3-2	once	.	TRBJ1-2	TGTGCCAGCAGCGGGTACGGGTGGGGCTACACCTTC	CASSGYGWGYTF
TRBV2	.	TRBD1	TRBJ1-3	TGTGCCAGCAGGAGGGACAGGGGGCATCAAGGAAACACCATATATTTT	CASRRDRGHQGNTIYF
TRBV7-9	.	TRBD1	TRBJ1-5	TGTGCCAGCAACACAGGCCAGGGGGCCTTTAGCAATCAGCCCCAGCATTTT	CASNTGQGAFSNQPQHF
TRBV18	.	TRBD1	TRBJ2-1	TGTGCCAGCTCACCCCCGAACAGGGGGATTAGGAACAATGAGCAGTTCTTC	CASSPPNRGIRNNEQFF
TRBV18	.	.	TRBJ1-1	TGTGCCAGCTCCCCCGGGAGTAGGGGAGCTGAAGCTTTCTTT	CASSPGSRGAEAFF
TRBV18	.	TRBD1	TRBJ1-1	TGTGCCAGCTCACCTAGGACAGGGGAAACTGAAGCTTTCTTT	CASSPRTGETEAFF
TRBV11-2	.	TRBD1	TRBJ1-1	TGTGCCAGCACCGTGACAGGGGCGAACACTGAAGCTTTCTTT	CASTVTGANTEAFF
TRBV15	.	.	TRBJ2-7	TGTGCCACCAGCAGAGATTTACAGCAAAACTACGAGCAGTACTTC	CATSRDLQQNYEQYF
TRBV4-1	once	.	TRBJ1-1	TGCGCCAGCAGCCAAGTGGAGAGTATGAACACTGAAGCTTTCTTT	CASSQVESMNTEAFF
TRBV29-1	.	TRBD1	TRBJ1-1	TGCAGCGTAGGGACAGGGAACACTGAAGCTTTCTTT	CSVGTGNTEAFF
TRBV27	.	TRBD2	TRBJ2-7	TGTGCCAGCAGTTTAACGGCGCTAGCGGGAGCCTACGAGCAGTACTTC	CASSLTALAGAYEQYF
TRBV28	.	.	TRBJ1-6	TGTGCCAGCAGCATAGGGAGGGGACCGCAGAATTCACCCCTCCACTTT	CASSIGRGPQNSPLHF
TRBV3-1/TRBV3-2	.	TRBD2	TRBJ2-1	TGTGCCAGCAGCCCCACGGGGGGTGAGCAGTTCTTC	CASSPTGGEQFF
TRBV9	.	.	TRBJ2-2	TGTGCCAGCAGCGTAGCGTCCGGGGAGCTGTTTTTT	CASSVASGELFF
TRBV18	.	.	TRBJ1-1	TGTGCCAGCTCACCAGATGACAGGCCACTGATCGCTTTCTTT	CASSPDDRPLIAFF
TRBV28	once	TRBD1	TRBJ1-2	TGTGCCAGCAGTCCCCCGGACAGGGGGCTTATTGGCTACACCTTC	CASSPPDRGLIGYTF
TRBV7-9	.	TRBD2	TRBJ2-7	TGTGCCAGCAGCTTAGTGCCTAGCGGGTCCTACGAGCAGTACTTC	CASSLVPSGSYEQYF
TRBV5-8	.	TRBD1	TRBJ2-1	TGTGCCAGCCAGGACAGGTGGAAAGTCAATGAGCAGTTCTTC	CASQDRWKVNEQFF
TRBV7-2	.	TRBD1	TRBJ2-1	TGTGCCAGCAGAAGGACAGGGGTACATGAGCAGTTCTTC	CASRRTGVHEQFF
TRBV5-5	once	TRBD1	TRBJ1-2	TGTGCCAGCAGCTTGATAACAGGGGTTGGCTATGGCTACACCTTC	CASSLITGVGYGYTF
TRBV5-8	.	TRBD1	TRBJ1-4	TGTGCCAGCAGCTACGGGACAGGGTTGGGGGAAAAACTGTTTTTT	CASSYGTGLGEKLFF
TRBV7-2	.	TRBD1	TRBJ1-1	TGTGCCAGCAGCTTGCCGCCGGGACAGGGAGGTACTGAAGCTTTCTTT	CASSLPPGQGGTEAFF
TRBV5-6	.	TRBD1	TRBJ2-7	TGTGCCAGCCACCCCTTACGGGACAGCTACGAGCAGTACTTC	CASHPLRDSYEQYF
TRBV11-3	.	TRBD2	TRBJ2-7	TGTGCCAGCAGCTTCGGGGGGACCTACGAGCAGTACTTC	CASSFGGTYEQYF
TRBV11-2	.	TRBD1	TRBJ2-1	TGTGCCAGCAGCTTGGACAGGGTCAATGAGCAGTTCTTC	CASSLDRVNEQFF